These 14 T cell receptor beta chains share one sample of origin, sequenced in a study of blood T cell repertoires in COVID-19 (dated by TCRdb to about 2020). The library was prepared using the immunoSEQ multiplex PCR assay. Not all clones reach the TCRdb copy of this immuneACCESS table, which keeps in-frame sequences only. Checked studies attribute under half of the gap to unresolved V genes and leave the rest unexplained. The sample table holds about 250,000 clones, of which about 82% were seen once. The ten largest clones take up 5.5% to 6.5% of the sample. Sequencing was performed on peripheral blood. The receptors here all came from a woman of 80 years or more with COVID-19, enrolled during active disease.

This clone is a singleton in its sample. The V call is TRBV6-5, the J call TRBJ2-7; TRBD1 aligns across 8 bases. V dropped 6 bases and J dropped 3; count of bases not matched to a gene: 10. The CDR3 covers 15 residues. Germline V gene data show CDR1 as MNHEY and CDR2 as SVGAGI. The CDR3 loop is CASSRKSGGGYEQYF. The CDR3 region has the DNA TGTGCCAGCAGCCGAAAATCAGGGGGCGGCTACGAGCAGTACTTC.

The J gene is TRBJ1-5, the V gene TRBV30; D is unclear. Germline CDR1 reads GTSNPN; CDR2 reads SVGIG (reference sequence). V was shortened by 0 bases and J by 5 bases, with 8 bases between the two germline ends. The CDR3 spans 13 residues. Written as DNA, the CDR3 is TGTGCCTGGAGTGTAAGCCGGGATCAGCCCCAGCATTTT. Protein sequence: CAWSVSRDQPQHF.

This clone was recorded once. The chain joins TRBV5-1 to TRBJ2-1; 7 bases map to TRBD2. The CDR3 has 14 residues. The J segment lost 8 bases and the V segment lost 6 bases, leaving 11 bases of the junction unmatched. Looked up from germline, CDR1 is SGHRS and CDR2 is YFSETQ. Here the CDR3 DNA reads TGCGCCAGCACCCAAATGACTAGCAGCGATGAGCAGTTCTTC. As protein: CASTQMTSSDEQFF.

The chain recombines TRBV18 with TRBJ1-5; D gene unclear. V was pared by 3 bases and J by 1 base, with 10 bases between. Germline lookup yields CDR1 KGHSH and CDR2 LQKENI. This CDR3 spans 15 amino acids. As DNA, the CDR3 is TGTGCCAGCTCACCCGACATCGTAAGCAATCAGCCCCAGCATTTT. This gives the protein CASSPDIVSNQPQHF.

This clone was seen just once. The V call is TRBV29-1, the J call TRBJ1-2, with D possibly matching TRBD1 (6 bases). CDR3 length equals 15 residues. Germline-derived CDR1 and CDR2 are SQVTM and ANQGSEA. Trimming took off 6 bases at V and 6 bases at J, with 23 bases between the two ends. DNA of the CDR3: TGCAGCGTGCGCCGGCAGACAGGATCGGCTAATGGCTACACCTTC. Translation gives CSVRRQTGSANGYTF.

The chain recombines TRBV6-1 with TRBJ1-1; D uncertain. Germline V CDR1 and CDR2: MNHNS, SASEGT. This CDR3 has 12 amino acids. V was clipped by 0 bases and J by 11 bases, with 10 bases between them. CDR3 residues: CASSEASAAAFF. The CDR3 bases are TGTGCCAGCAGTGAAGCGAGCGCCGCGGCTTTCTTT.

This clone was seen only a few times. The rearrangement links TRBV3-1 (or the pseudogene TRBV3-2) to TRBJ2-6; the match to TRBD1 covers 9 bases. Germline assignment: CDR1 LGHDT and CDR2 YNNKEL (reference sequence). V lost 3 bases, J lost 1 base, and 7 bases stayed unmatched. The CDR3 loop spans 18 amino acids. The CDR3 nucleotides are TGTGCCAGCAGCCACACCGGGACAGGGCTTTCTGGGGCCAACGTCCTGACTTTC. This encodes CASSHTGTGLSGANVLTF.

This chain uses TRBV28 with TRBJ1-2; D is unclear. The CDR3 covers 14 residues. Looked up from germline, CDR1 is MDHEN and CDR2 is SYDVKM. Between the trimmed V and J ends, which lost 5 bases and 1 base, there was a span of 11 bases. The CDR3 sequence: CASSPPVFNYGYTF. CDR3 nucleotides: TGTGCCAGCAGTCCCCCAGTGTTTAACTATGGCTACACCTTC.

This chain links TRBV5-4 with TRBJ2-5, with 9 positions matching TRBD1. Germline V gene lookup returns CDR1 SGHNT and CDR2 YYREEE (reference sequence). V dropped 9 bases and J dropped 1; count of bases not matched to a gene: 7. The CDR3 spans 14 residues. The chain's CDR3 is CATQDRGGQETQYF. The CDR3 bases are TGTGCCACCCAGGACAGGGGTGGCCAAGAGACCCAGTACTTC.

The chain combines TRBV6-6 with TRBJ1-2, with 8 bases identical to TRBD1. V was clipped by 6 bases and J by 2 bases; unmatched bases: 11. In germline, CDR1 is MNHNY, CDR2 SVGAGI (reference sequence). The CDR3 contains 16 residues. Written as DNA, the CDR3 is TGTGCCAGCAGGGAAAATTACAGGGGGTCCAACTATGGCTACACCTTC. The encoded protein is CASRENYRGSNYGYTF.

CDR3 sequence (DNA): TGCGCCAGCAGCCAAACGACAGTCCGAAACACCATATATTTT. It is translated as CASSQTTVRNTIYF. The V call is TRBV4-3, the J call TRBJ1-3; tentative D call: TRBD1 (5 bases). Germline CDR1 is LGHNA and CDR2 is YSLEER. Trimming shortened V by 2 bases and J by 5 bases, and 10 bases separated the two germline ends. The CDR3 totals 14 residues.

The chain combines TRBV10-3 with TRBJ1-2, with D possibly matching TRBD1 (6 bases). The V end was cut by 7 bases, the J end by 8 bases, with 23 bases between. CDR3 size: 15 residues. The germline V gene has CDR1 ENHRY and CDR2 SYGVKD. The CDR3 DNA reads as TGTGCCATCACCCCTGGGGCGGACAGCCAAAGGGGCTACACCTTC. Encoded protein: CAITPGADSQRGYTF.

This clone was counted once. The chain links TRBV18 to TRBJ2-1, with 10 bases that match TRBD1. Trimming removed 6 bases from V and 1 base from J; junction bases left unmatched: 12. The CDR3 consists of 18 residues. CDR1 is KGHSH, CDR2 LQKENI, per germline. The chain's CDR3 is CASSPTGQGGGSYNEQFF. The CDR3 DNA sequence: TGTGCCAGCTCTCCGACAGGACAGGGGGGAGGGTCCTACAATGAGCAGTTCTTC.

The CDR3 reads CASSLGAGGRNEQFF. The DNA of the CDR3 is TGTGCCAGCAGTTTAGGGGCAGGGGGGCGAAATGAGCAGTTCTTC. This rearrangement joins TRBV28 to TRBJ2-1; D is possibly TRBD1 (7 bases). The CDR3 extends over 15 amino acids. Germline CDR1 MDHEN, CDR2 SYDVKM. V gave up 2 bases and J gave up 7 bases, with 15 bases separating them.